This T cell receptor beta chain was recovered during a study of TIL therapy for anti-PD-1-resistant metastatic lung cancer. Study details: Tumor harvest preceded PD-1/PD-L1 blockade, followed by nivolumab treatment. Median patient age was about 50, ranging roughly 38-75 years. Median tumor mutation burden was more than 1.4 mutations per megabase.

Trimming cost V 6 bases and J 2 bases; bases outside gene matches: 7. The CDR3 runs 15 residues. Germline CDR1 MDHEN, CDR2 SYDVKM. The immunoSEQ assay was v3. Each library reached some 2 million read pairs, or about 4.5-6.5 million at deep level. Using immunoSEQ multiplex PCR, the repertoire was profiled, and TCRdb retains in-frame clones only, with some absent. The sample includes about 60,000 clones, 80% to 90% of them seen just once. Time point reported: pre-treatment sample, taken before nivolumab and TIL therapy. The receptor's source is a person between 30 and 80 years old with non-small cell lung cancer. This chain uses TRBV28 with TRBJ1-5; 7 nucleotides match TRBD1. The sample consisted of blood, taken at baseline. CDR3 amino acids: CASRPPGQRNQPQHF. CDR3 coding DNA: TGTGCCAGCAGGCCCCCGGGACAGCGCAATCAGCCCCAGCATTTT.